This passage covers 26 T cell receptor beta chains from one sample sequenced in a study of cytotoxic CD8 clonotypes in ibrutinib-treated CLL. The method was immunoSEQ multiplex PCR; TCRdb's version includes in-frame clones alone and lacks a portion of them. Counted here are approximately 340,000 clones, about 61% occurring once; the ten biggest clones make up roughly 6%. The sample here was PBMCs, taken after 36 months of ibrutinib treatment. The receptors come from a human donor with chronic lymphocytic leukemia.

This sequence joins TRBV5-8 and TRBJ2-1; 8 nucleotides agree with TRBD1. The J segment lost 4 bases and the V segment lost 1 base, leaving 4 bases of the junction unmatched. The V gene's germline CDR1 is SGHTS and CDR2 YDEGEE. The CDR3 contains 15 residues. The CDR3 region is CASSLQGAEYNEQFF. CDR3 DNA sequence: TGTGCCAGCAGCTTGCAGGGGGCGGAGTACAATGAGCAGTTCTTC.

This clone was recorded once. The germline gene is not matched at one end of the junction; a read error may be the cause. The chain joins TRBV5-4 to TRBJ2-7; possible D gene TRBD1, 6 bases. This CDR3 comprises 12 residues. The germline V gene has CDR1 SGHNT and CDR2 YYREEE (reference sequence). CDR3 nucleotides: TGTGCCAGCAGATTGGGGGCCGGCGAGCAGTACTTC. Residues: CASRLGAGEQYF.

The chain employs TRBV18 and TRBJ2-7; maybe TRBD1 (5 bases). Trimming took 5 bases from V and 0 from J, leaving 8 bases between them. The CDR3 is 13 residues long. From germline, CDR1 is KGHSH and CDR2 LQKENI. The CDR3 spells CASSTTASYEQYF. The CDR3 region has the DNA TGTGCCAGCTCAACGACAGCCTCCTACGAGCAGTACTTC.

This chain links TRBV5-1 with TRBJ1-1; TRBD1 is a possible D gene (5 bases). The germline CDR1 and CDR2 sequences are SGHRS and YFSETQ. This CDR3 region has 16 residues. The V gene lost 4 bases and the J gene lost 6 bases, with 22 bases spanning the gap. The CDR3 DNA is TGCGCCAGCAGCCGTTACAGAGGGGAGTTCGGGGCTGAAGCTTTCTTT. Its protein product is CASSRYRGEFGAEAFF.

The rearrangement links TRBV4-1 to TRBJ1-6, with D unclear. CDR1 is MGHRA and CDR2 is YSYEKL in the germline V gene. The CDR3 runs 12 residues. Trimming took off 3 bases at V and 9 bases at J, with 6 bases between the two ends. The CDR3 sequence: CASSHVGSPLHF. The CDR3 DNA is TGCGCCAGCAGCCACGTTGGTTCACCCCTCCACTTT.

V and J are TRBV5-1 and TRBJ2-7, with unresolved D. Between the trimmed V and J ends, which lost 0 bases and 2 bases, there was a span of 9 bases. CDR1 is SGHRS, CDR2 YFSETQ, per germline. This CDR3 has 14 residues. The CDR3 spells CASSLVSLAYEQYF. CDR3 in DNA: TGCGCCAGCAGCTTGGTTTCTTTGGCCTACGAGCAGTACTTC.

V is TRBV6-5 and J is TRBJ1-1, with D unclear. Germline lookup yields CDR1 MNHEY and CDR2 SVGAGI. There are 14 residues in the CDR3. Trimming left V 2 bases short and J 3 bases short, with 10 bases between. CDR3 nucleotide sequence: TGTGCCAGCAGTTACGAGGGCCTGGACACTGAAGCTTTCTTT. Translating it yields CASSYEGLDTEAFF.

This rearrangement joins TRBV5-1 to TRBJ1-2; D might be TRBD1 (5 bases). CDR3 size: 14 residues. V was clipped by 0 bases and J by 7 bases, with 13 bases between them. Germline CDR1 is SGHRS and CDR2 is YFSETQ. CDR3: CASSLAGPGTGYTF. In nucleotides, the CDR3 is TGCGCCAGCAGCTTGGCTGGACCAGGGACTGGCTACACCTTC.

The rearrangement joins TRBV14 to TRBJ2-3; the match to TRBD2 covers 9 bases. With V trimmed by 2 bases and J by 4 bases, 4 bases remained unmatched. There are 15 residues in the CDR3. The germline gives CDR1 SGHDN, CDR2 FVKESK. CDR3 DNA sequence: TGTGCCAGCAGCCAATGGCGGGAGGGGCCAGATACGCAGTATTTT. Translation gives CASSQWREGPDTQYF.

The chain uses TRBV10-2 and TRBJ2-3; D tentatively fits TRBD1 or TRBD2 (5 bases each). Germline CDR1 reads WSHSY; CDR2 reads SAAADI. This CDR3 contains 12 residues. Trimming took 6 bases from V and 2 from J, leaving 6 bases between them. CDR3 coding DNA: TGCGCCAGCAGGGGGACCACAGATACGCAGTATTTT. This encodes CASRGTTDTQYF.

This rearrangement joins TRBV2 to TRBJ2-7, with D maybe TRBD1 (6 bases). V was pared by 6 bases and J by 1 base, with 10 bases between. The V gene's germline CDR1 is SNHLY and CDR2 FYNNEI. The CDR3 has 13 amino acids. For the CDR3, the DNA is TGTGCCAGCAGATACACAGGGTCCTACGAGCAGTACTTC. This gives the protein CASRYTGSYEQYF. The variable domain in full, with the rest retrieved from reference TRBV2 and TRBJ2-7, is EPEVTQTPSHQVTQMGQEVILRCVPISNHLYFYWYRQILGQKVEFLVSFYNNEISEKSEIFDDQFSVERPDGSNFTLKIRSTKLEDSAMYFCASRYTGSYEQYFGPGTRLTVT.

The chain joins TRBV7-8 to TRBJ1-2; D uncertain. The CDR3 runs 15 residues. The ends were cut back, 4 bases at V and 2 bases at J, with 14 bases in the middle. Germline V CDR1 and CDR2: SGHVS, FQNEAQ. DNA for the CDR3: TGTGCCAGCAGCTCAATCCAGGAAAGGAACTATGGCTACACCTTC. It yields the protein CASSSIQERNYGYTF.

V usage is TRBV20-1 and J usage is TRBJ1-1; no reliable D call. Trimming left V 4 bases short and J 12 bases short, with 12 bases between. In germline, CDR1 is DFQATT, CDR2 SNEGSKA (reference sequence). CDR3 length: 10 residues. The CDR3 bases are TGCAGTGCTAAGGCCTCATGGACTTTCTTT. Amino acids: CSAKASWTFF.

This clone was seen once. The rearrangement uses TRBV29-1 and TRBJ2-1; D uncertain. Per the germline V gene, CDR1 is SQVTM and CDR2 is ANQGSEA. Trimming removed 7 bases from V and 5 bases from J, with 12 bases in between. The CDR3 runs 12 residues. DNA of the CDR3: TGCAGCGCCATTACCTCTAACAATGAGCAGTTCTTC. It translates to CSAITSNNEQFF.

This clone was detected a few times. The CDR3 coding sequence is TGCGCCAGCAGCCAAGAGTGGATTGCGGGGTATAGCAATCAGCCCCAGCATTTT. This gives the protein CASSQEWIAGYSNQPQHF. The chain carries TRBV4-3 and TRBJ1-5; D is unresolved. CDR3 size: 18 residues. Trimming took off 0 bases at V and 0 bases at J, with 15 bases between the two ends. Germline values: CDR1 LGHNA, CDR2 YSLEER.

Here the CDR3 reads CASGLRGDTGELFF. CDR3 in DNA: TGCGCCAGCGGCCTTAGAGGGGACACCGGGGAGCTGTTTTTT. The chain uses TRBV5-1 and TRBJ2-2; the D gene could be TRBD1 or TRBD2 (5 bases each). V was pared by 7 bases and J by 3 bases, with 13 bases between. CDR1 is SGHRS and CDR2 is YFSETQ in the germline V gene. The CDR3 is made up of 14 amino acids.

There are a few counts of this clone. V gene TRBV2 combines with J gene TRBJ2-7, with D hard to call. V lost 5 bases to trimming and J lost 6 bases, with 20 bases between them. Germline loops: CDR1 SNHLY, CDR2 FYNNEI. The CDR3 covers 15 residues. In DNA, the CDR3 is TGTGCCAGCAGTCGAAATCTTGCTGGAGTTGGCGAGCAGTACTTC. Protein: CASSRNLAGVGEQYF.

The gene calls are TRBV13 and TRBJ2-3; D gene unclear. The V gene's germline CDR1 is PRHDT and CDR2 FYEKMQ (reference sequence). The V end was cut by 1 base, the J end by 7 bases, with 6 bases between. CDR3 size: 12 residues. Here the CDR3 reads CASSLEFHTQYF. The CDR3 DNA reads TGTGCCAGCAGCTTAGAATTTCATACGCAGTATTTT.

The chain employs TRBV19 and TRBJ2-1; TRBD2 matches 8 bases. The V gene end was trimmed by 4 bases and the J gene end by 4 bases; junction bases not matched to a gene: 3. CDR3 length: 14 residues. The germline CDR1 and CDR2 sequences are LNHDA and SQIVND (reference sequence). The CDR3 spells CASSTRGGYNEQFF. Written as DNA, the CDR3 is TGTGCCAGTAGTACCCGGGGGGGGTACAATGAGCAGTTCTTC.

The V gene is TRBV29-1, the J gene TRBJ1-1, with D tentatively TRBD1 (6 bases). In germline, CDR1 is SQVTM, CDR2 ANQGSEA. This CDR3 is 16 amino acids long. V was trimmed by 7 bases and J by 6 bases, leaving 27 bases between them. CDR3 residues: CSASPAGVHLGAEAFF. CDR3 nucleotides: TGCAGCGCCAGCCCGGCAGGGGTACACCTGGGGGCTGAAGCTTTCTTT.

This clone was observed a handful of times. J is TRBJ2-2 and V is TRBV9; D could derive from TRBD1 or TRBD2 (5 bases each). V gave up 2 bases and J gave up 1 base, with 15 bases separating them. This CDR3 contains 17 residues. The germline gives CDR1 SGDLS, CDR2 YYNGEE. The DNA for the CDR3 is TGTGCCAGCAGCGTTTTGCCGGGGCCCTTGAACACCGGGGAGCTGTTTTTT. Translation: CASSVLPGPLNTGELFF.

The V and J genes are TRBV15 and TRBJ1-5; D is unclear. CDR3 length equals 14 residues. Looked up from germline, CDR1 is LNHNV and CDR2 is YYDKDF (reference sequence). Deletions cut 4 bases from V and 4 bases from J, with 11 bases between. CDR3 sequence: CATSTGRVNQPQHF. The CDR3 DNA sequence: TGTGCCACCAGCACGGGGAGGGTTAATCAGCCCCAGCATTTT. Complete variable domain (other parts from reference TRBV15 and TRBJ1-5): DAMVIQNPRYQVTQFGKPVTLSCSQTLNHNVMYWYQQKSSQAPKLLFHYYDKDFNNEADTPDNFQSRRPNTSFCFLDIRSPGLGDTAMYLCATSTGRVNQPQHFGDGTRLSIL.

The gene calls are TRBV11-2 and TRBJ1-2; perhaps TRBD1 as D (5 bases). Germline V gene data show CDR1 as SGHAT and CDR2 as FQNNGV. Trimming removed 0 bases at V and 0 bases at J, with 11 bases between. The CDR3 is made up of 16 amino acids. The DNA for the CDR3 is TGTGCCAGCAGCTTAGATGGGCAGGGTCCTAACTATGGCTACACCTTC. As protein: CASSLDGQGPNYGYTF.

CDR3 bases: TGTGCCAGCAGCTTACCGGGACTAGCGGGACTCAACAATGAGCAGTTCTTC. This sequence encodes CASSLPGLAGLNNEQFF. The rearrangement uses TRBV7-2 and TRBJ2-1, with 13 bases lining up with TRBD2. Trimming at V came to 2 bases and at J to 5 bases, leaving 6 bases not matched to a gene. The CDR3 extends over 17 amino acids. CDR1 SGHTA and CDR2 FQGNSA come from the germline V gene.

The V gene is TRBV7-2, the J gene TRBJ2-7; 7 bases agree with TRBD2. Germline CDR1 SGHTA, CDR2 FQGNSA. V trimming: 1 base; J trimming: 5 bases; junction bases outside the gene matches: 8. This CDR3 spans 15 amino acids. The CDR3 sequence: CASSLVGAGADEQYF. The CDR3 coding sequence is TGTGCCAGCAGCTTAGTCGGTGCGGGAGCGGACGAGCAGTACTTC.

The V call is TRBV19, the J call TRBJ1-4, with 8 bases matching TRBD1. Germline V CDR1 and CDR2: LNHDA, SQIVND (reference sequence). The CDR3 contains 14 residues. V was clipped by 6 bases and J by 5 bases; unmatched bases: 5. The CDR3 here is CASSPRGHNEKLFF. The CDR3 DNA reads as TGTGCCAGTAGCCCCAGGGGGCACAATGAAAAACTGTTTTTT.